This entry lists 17 T cell receptor beta chains sequenced from one sample in a study of T cell responses to AZD1222 COVID-19 vaccine. Sequenced by immunoSEQ multiplex PCR; TCRdb stores in-frame clones only, minus some. The sample lists 100,000 to 130,000 clones; just over 90% were seen once. The sample here was peripheral blood, taken 28 days after the second AZD1222 dose. These receptors all stem from an adult who received the AZD1222 COVID-19 vaccine.

V and J are TRBV13 and TRBJ1-5; TRBD1 matches 7 bases. The CDR3 runs 16 residues. Germline CDR1 reads PRHDT; CDR2 reads FYEKMQ (reference sequence). V lost 4 bases to trimming and J lost 0 bases; unmatched junction nucleotides: 6. In DNA form, the CDR3 reads TGTGCCAGCAGCTATCAGGGGGGTCTTAGCAATCAGCCCCAGCATTTT. Translation: CASSYQGGLSNQPQHF.

The V call is TRBV2, the J call TRBJ2-7; 10 nucleotides agree with TRBD2. Germline loops: CDR1 SNHLY, CDR2 FYNNEI. CDR3 length equals 15 residues. With V trimmed by 4 bases and J by 1 base, 4 bases remained unmatched. CDR3 protein: CASSASGSGSYEQYF. The CDR3 DNA reads TGTGCCAGCAGTGCTAGCGGGAGTGGATCCTACGAGCAGTACTTC. The variable domain in full, with the rest retrieved from reference TRBV2 and TRBJ2-7, is EPEVTQTPSHQVTQMGQEVILRCVPISNHLYFYWYRQILGQKVEFLVSFYNNEISEKSEIFDDQFSVERPDGSNFTLKIRSTKLEDSAMYFCASSASGSGSYEQYFGPGTRLTVT.

This rearrangement joins TRBV7-9 to TRBJ1-1; no definite D call. Trimming took 2 bases from V and 6 from J, leaving 7 bases between them. CDR3 size: 12 residues. Germline V gene lookup returns CDR1 SEHNR and CDR2 FQNEAQ (reference sequence). CDR3 sequence reads: CASSLITPEAFF. As DNA, the CDR3 is TGTGCCAGCAGCTTAATAACCCCTGAAGCTTTCTTT.

The gene calls are TRBV3-1 (or the pseudogene TRBV3-2) and TRBJ1-2; D call uncertain. The CDR3 is 13 residues long. V gave up 0 bases and J gave up 7 bases, with 9 bases separating them. CDR1 and CDR2 from the germline V gene are LGHDT and YNNKEL (reference sequence). The CDR3 is CASSQEYGGGYTF. The DNA for the CDR3 is TGTGCCAGCAGCCAAGAATACGGAGGTGGCTACACCTTC.

The gene calls are TRBV28 and TRBJ2-1; D is uncertain. With 6 bases removed from V and 7 bases from J, the gap between germline ends came to 10 bases. The CDR3 spans 12 residues. The germline gives CDR1 MDHEN, CDR2 SYDVKM. The CDR3 protein is CASRRDTNEQFF. The CDR3 nucleotides are TGTGCCAGCAGACGCGATACAAATGAGCAGTTCTTC. Complete variable domain (other parts from reference TRBV28 and TRBJ2-1): DVKVTQSSRYLVKRTGEKVFLECVQDMDHENMFWYRQDPGLGLRLIYFSYDVKMKEKGDIPEGYSVSREKKERFSLILESASTNQTSMYLCASRRDTNEQFFGPGTRLTVL.

The chain links TRBV7-9 to TRBJ2-1; 11 bases map to TRBD2. CDR3 size: 14 residues. After removal of 1 base from V and 8 bases from J, the junction contained 1 base not matched to a gene. CDR1 and CDR2 from the germline V gene are SEHNR and FQNEAQ (reference sequence). The chain's CDR3 is CASSLGGLADEQFF. The CDR3 nucleotides read TGTGCCAGCAGCTTAGGGGGACTAGCGGATGAGCAGTTCTTC.

This clone was picked up a small number of times. The chain uses TRBV11-1 and TRBJ2-1, with 9 bases lining up with TRBD2. The CDR3 has 14 residues. The germline V gene has CDR1 SGHAT and CDR2 FQDESV (reference sequence). V was clipped by 3 bases and J by 7 bases; unmatched bases: 4. The CDR3: CASSFLSGGNEQFF. CDR3 sequence (DNA): TGTGCCAGCAGCTTCCTTAGCGGGGGTAATGAGCAGTTCTTC.

Written as DNA, the CDR3 is TGTGCCAGCAGCTTATGGGAGGGCCGGCATCGGAACACTGAAGCTTTCTTT. Translation gives CASSLWEGRHRNTEAFF. The V gene is TRBV11-2, the J gene TRBJ1-1, with D unclear. Germline CDR1 SGHAT, CDR2 FQNNGV. The CDR3 consists of 17 residues. V dropped 2 bases and J dropped 1 base, with 17 bases sitting between them. Full variable domain (remainder filled in from reference TRBV11-2 and TRBJ1-1): EAGVAQSPRYKIIEKRQSVAFWCNPISGHATLYWYQQILGQGPKLLIQFQNNGVVDDSQLPKDRFSAERLKGVDSTLKIQPAKLEDSAVYLCASSLWEGRHRNTEAFFGQGTRLTVV.

The J gene is TRBJ1-4, the V gene TRBV4-1; 9 bases align to TRBD1. The CDR3 is made up of 16 amino acids. Germline-derived CDR1 and CDR2 are MGHRA and YSYEKL. V shed 2 bases, J shed 6 bases, and the junction held 7 bases outside the gene matches. CDR3 region: CASSQRWTGVDEKLFF. The CDR3 DNA follows: TGCGCCAGCAGCCAAAGGTGGACAGGGGTGGATGAAAAACTGTTTTTT.

J is TRBJ1-3 and V is TRBV10-2, with a possible D match to TRBD1 (5 bases). Looked up from germline, CDR1 is WSHSY and CDR2 is SAAADI. V lost 8 bases and J lost 3, with 14 bases in between. The CDR3 loop spans 14 amino acids. The CDR3, as DNA: TGCGCCAGCGGAACCGGGACCGATGGAAACACCATATATTTT. This gives the protein CASGTGTDGNTIYF.

On this clone itself: An end of the junction differs from the germline gene, which may be a read error. The genes are TRBV4-3 and TRBJ2-5; D could derive from TRBD1 or TRBD2 (5 bases each). Germline V gene data show CDR1 as LGHNA and CDR2 as YSLEER. This CDR3 region has 16 residues. In DNA, the CDR3 is TGCGCCAGCAGCCAAGAGTGGGACCGCAACCACGAGACCCAGTACTTC. This sequence encodes CASSQEWDRNHETQYF.

The chain couples TRBV18 to TRBJ2-1; D gene uncertain. V lost 3 bases to trimming and J lost 9 bases, with 3 bases between them. The CDR3 consists of 10 residues. CDR1 is KGHSH and CDR2 is LQKENI in the germline V gene. CDR3 in DNA: TGTGCCAGCTCACCGCTTGAGCAGTTCTTC. Amino acid sequence: CASSPLEQFF. Looking up the rest from reference TRBV18 and TRBJ2-1 gives the full variable domain: NAGVMQNPRHLVRRRGQEARLRCSPMKGHSHVYWYRQLPEEGLKFMVYLQKENIIDESGMPKERFSAEFPKEGPSILRIQQVVRGDSAAYFCASSPLEQFFGPGTRLTVL.

CDR3 bases: TGCAGCGTTGAGTCAGGAGACTATGGCTACACCTTC. Protein: CSVESGDYGYTF. The chain has TRBV29-1 and TRBJ1-2; D is unresolved. Germline V gene data show CDR1 as SQVTM and CDR2 as ANQGSEA. Trimming stripped 3 bases from V and 3 bases from J, with 8 bases between. CDR3 length equals 12 residues.

The V call is TRBV7-9, the J call TRBJ1-4; TRBD1 might be the D (5 bases). With 5 bases removed from V and 7 bases from J, the gap between germline ends came to 17 bases. This CDR3 comprises 15 residues. Germline CDR1 SEHNR, CDR2 FQNEAQ (reference sequence). The DNA for the CDR3 is TGTGCCAGCAGCACGAGGGGCGGCGTGTCTGAAAAACTGTTTTTT. Residues: CASSTRGGVSEKLFF. The variable domain in full, completed from reference TRBV7-9 and TRBJ1-4, reads DTGVSQNPRHKITKRGQNVTFRCDPISEHNRLYWYRQTLGQGPEFLTYFQNEAQLEKSRLLSDRFSAERPKGSFSTLEIQRTEQGDSAMYLCASSTRGGVSEKLFFGSGTQLSVL.

The chain is built from TRBV9 and TRBJ1-3; D remains unclear. V gave up 3 bases and J gave up 0 bases, with 13 bases separating them. This CDR3 is built from 16 residues. CDR1 is SGDLS and CDR2 is YYNGEE in the germline V gene. CDR3 nucleotides: TGTGCCAGCAGCGGCGCGGAGGGCCTCTCTGGAAACACCATATATTTT. Translation: CASSGAEGLSGNTIYF.

This clone was picked up one time. This chain joins TRBV28 and TRBJ1-5; 8 positions agree with TRBD1. The CDR3 loop spans 14 amino acids. Losses at the gene ends were 3 bases for V and 4 bases for J; bases not matched to a gene: 2. The germline CDR1 and CDR2 sequences are MDHEN and SYDVKM. CDR3 protein: CASSFYRGNQPQHF. The CDR3 coding sequence is TGTGCCAGCAGTTTTTACAGGGGGAATCAGCCCCAGCATTTT.

The chain has TRBV19 and TRBJ1-5, with a possible D match to TRBD1 (5 bases). This CDR3 region has 15 residues. Germline CDR1 is LNHDA and CDR2 is SQIVND (reference sequence). V was clipped by 2 bases and J by 0 bases, with 8 bases between them. The CDR3 coding sequence is TGTGCCAGTAGTATACGGGGGGTTAGCAATCAGCCCCAGCATTTT. Translated, it gives CASSIRGVSNQPQHF.